Each of the 31 T cell receptor beta chains below was sequenced from the same sample in a study of identical twins. A single record per CDR3 protein comes from TCRdb applying MiXCR to the 5' RACE reads. The table shows about 660,000 distinct CDR3 sequences, with roughly 8% occurring only once. This same sample was also taken into another study, of yellow fever vaccine responses in identical twins.

Sequenced sample: PBMCs. The origin of the receptors is a woman younger than 35 in good health.

Of note for this clonotype: A much bigger clone sits one base away, suggesting this may be a read error. The rearrangement joins TRBV4-1 to TRBJ2-7; D call uncertain. This CDR3 comprises 13 residues. Germline CDR1 is MGHRA and CDR2 is YSYEKL. The chain's CDR3 is CASSQDLPYEKYF. The CDR3 DNA reads as TGCGCCAGCAGCCAAGACCTCCCTTACGAGAAGTACTTC.

In this sample, this clonotype turned up many times. V usage is TRBV9 and J usage is TRBJ2-7; tentatively, D is TRBD1 (6 bases). This CDR3 contains 15 residues. Trimming removed 5 bases from V and 2 bases from J, with 17 bases in between. The germline V gene encodes CDR1 SGDLS and CDR2 YYNGEE. The CDR3 DNA is TGTGCCAGCAGTAGAAAACAGGGCTCCCCCTACGAGCAGTACTTC. Protein sequence: CASSRKQGSPYEQYF.

V usage is TRBV18 and J usage is TRBJ1-4; the match to TRBD1 covers 7 bases. V was pared by 1 base and J by 8 bases, with 13 bases of the junction left unmatched. This CDR3 contains 17 residues. CDR1 KGHSH and CDR2 LQKENI come from the germline V gene. The CDR3 region has the DNA TGTGCCAGCTCACCACTATCTTTCTCTGCGACAGGGGAAAAACTGTTTTTT. Its protein is CASSPLSFSATGEKLFF. Full variable domain (remainder filled in from reference TRBV18 and TRBJ1-4): NAGVMQNPRHLVRRRGQEARLRCSPMKGHSHVYWYRQLPEEGLKFMVYLQKENIIDESGMPKERFSAEFPKEGPSILRIQQVVRGDSAAYFCASSPLSFSATGEKLFFGSGTQLSVL.

The chain couples TRBV11-2 to TRBJ2-1; 8 bases map to TRBD2. After removal of 1 base from V and 9 bases from J, the junction contained 8 bases not matched to a gene. The CDR3 length is 15 residues. The germline V gene has CDR1 SGHAT and CDR2 FQNNGV. The CDR3 protein is CASSLVRAGVGEQFF. In nucleotides, the CDR3 is TGTGCCAGCAGCTTAGTACGAGCGGGAGTTGGTGAGCAGTTCTTC.

The chain links TRBV12-3 or TRBV12-4 to TRBJ1-6; weak D call: TRBD1 (6 bases). Trimming removed 4 bases from V and 9 bases from J, with 16 bases in between. This CDR3 comprises 15 residues. In nucleotides, the CDR3 is TGTGCCAGCAGTTCATACAGGGAATTAAGTTCACCCCTCCACTTT. It specifies CASSSYRELSSPLHF.

The table lists this clonotype with a few counts. The chain combines TRBV6-5 with TRBJ2-1; D unclear. Germline lookup yields CDR1 MNHEY and CDR2 SVGAGI. Trimming took 2 bases from V and 4 from J, leaving 15 bases between them. The CDR3 is 16 residues long. CDR3 bases: TGTGCCAGCAGTTACACCCCCCGCCCAGGATACAATGAGCAGTTCTTC. It is translated as CASSYTPRPGYNEQFF.

This sequence joins TRBV28 and TRBJ2-4, with 8 bases that match TRBD1. The V and J ends lost 6 bases and 7 bases, in that order; junction bases with no gene match: 5. CDR1 and CDR2 from the germline V gene are MDHEN and SYDVKM. CDR3 length equals 13 residues. CDR3: CASSLDRVNIQYF. The CDR3 DNA reads as TGTGCCAGCAGCTTGGACAGGGTGAACATTCAGTACTTC.

This clonotype came up a few times. The gene calls are TRBV19 and TRBJ2-2; TRBD1 matches at 8 bases. The CDR3 contains 17 residues. Germline V gene sequence: CDR1 LNHDA, CDR2 SQIVND (reference sequence). V lost 3 bases and J lost 3; bases outside the gene matches: 9. The CDR3 DNA sequence: TGTGCCAGTAGTATCCTCCCCGGGACAGGCCACACCGGGGAGCTGTTTTTT. Encoded protein: CASSILPGTGHTGELFF. Complete variable domain (other parts from reference TRBV19 and TRBJ2-2): DGGITQSPKYLFRKEGQNVTLSCEQNLNHDAMYWYRQDPGQGLRLIYYSQIVNDFQKGDIAEGYSVSREKKESFPLTVTSAQKNPTAFYLCASSILPGTGHTGELFFGEGSRLTVL.

The J gene is TRBJ1-2, the V gene TRBV12-3 or TRBV12-4; D remains ambiguous. V lost 7 bases to trimming and J lost 6 bases, with 15 bases between them. CDR3 length equals 13 residues. Here the CDR3 DNA reads TGTGCCAGCACCCCGCGGAACTGGAATGGCTACACCTTC. The encoded protein is CASTPRNWNGYTF.

CDR3 sequence reads: CASSFEKGNQPQHF. CDR3 bases: TGTGCCAGCAGCTTTGAAAAGGGCAATCAGCCCCAGCATTTT. The V and J genes are TRBV7-9 and TRBJ1-5; D call uncertain. Germline CDR1 SEHNR, CDR2 FQNEAQ (reference sequence). This CDR3 has 14 amino acids. Trimming took 3 bases from V and 2 from J, leaving 8 bases between them.

This clonotype has at least ten counts. J is TRBJ2-1 and V is TRBV10-3; D tentatively fits TRBD1 or TRBD2 (5 bases each). The CDR3 totals 14 residues. Germline lookup yields CDR1 ENHRY and CDR2 SYGVKD. The V end lost 9 bases, the J end lost 8 bases, and 20 bases lay between the germline ends. The CDR3: CAIAGTGRMDEQFF. For the CDR3, the DNA is TGTGCCATTGCCGGGACGGGCAGGATGGATGAGCAGTTCTTC.

The chain carries TRBV29-1 and TRBJ2-4, with TRBD1 matching over 10 bases. The V and J ends lost 7 bases and 6 bases, in that order; junction bases with no gene match: 9. CDR3 length: 14 residues. The V gene's germline CDR1 is SQVTM and CDR2 ANQGSEA. The CDR3 DNA reads TGCAGCGCCAACGACAGGGGGCAGGGAAACATTCAGTACTTC. This gives the protein CSANDRGQGNIQYF.

Written as DNA, the CDR3 is TGTGCCAGCAGTAGGGCTAAAGGGACTAGCGGATACAATGAGCAGTTCTTC. Translating it yields CASSRAKGTSGYNEQFF. The J gene is TRBJ2-1, the V gene TRBV6-1, with TRBD2 matching 11 bases. The CDR3 contains 17 residues. J lost 4 bases, V lost 5 bases, and 10 bases had no gene match. Germline CDR1 and CDR2: MNHNS and SASEGT.

This chain joins TRBV20-1 and TRBJ2-5; 8 nucleotides line up with TRBD2. After removal of 0 bases from V and 7 bases from J, the junction contained 10 bases not matched to a gene. The CDR3 loop spans 15 amino acids. Germline CDR1 DFQATT, CDR2 SNEGSKA (reference sequence). Written as DNA, the CDR3 is TGCAGTGCTAGAGACGACGGGACTAGGAGCGGGACCCAGTACTTC. It is translated as CSARDDGTRSGTQYF.

The sample holds many counts of this clonotype. V gene TRBV7-9 combines with J gene TRBJ2-1; D is tentatively TRBD1 or TRBD2 (5 bases each). The germline V and J ends were trimmed by 4 bases and 9 bases, with 10 bases remaining between them. Germline CDR1 SEHNR, CDR2 FQNEAQ (reference sequence). The CDR3 spans 12 residues. CDR3 sequence (DNA): TGTGCCAGCAGCTCCTCAGGGACTGAGCAGTTCTTC. This encodes CASSSSGTEQFF.

In this sample, this clonotype turned up many times. The chain recombines TRBV4-3 with TRBJ2-3; weak D call: TRBD1 (5 bases). The germline CDR1 and CDR2 sequences are LGHNA and YSLEER. The CDR3 length is 15 residues. Trimming took off 0 bases at V and 6 bases at J, with 13 bases between the two ends. CDR3 sequence (DNA): TGCGCCAGCAGCCAAGACAGGGCCTACGCGGATACGCAGTATTTT. Protein: CASSQDRAYADTQYF.

V is TRBV3-1 and J is TRBJ2-7, with D possibly being TRBD1 (8 bases). Germline V gives CDR1 LGHDT, CDR2 YNNKEL (reference sequence). Deletions cut 2 bases from V and 1 base from J, with 15 bases between. The CDR3 is 16 residues long. CDR3 nucleotide sequence: TGTGCCAGCAGCCAACCGCAACAGGGGGGGTCCTACGAGCAGTACTTC. This encodes CASSQPQQGGSYEQYF.

This clonotype turned up a few times. Written as DNA, the CDR3 is TGCGCCAGCAGCCAAGAATTCTCCCTAACCCCCTACTCTGGGGCCAACGTCCTGACTTTC. It is translated as CASSQEFSLTPYSGANVLTF. The chain couples TRBV4-3 to TRBJ2-6; no clear D gene. Germline lookup yields CDR1 LGHNA and CDR2 YSLEER. This CDR3 is 20 amino acids long. V lost 0 bases and J lost 0, with 18 bases in between.

Ten or more counts support this clonotype. This chain joins TRBV20-1 and TRBJ1-1; possible D gene TRBD1, 6 bases. The germline V gene encodes CDR1 DFQATT and CDR2 SNEGSKA (reference sequence). The germline V and J ends were trimmed by 5 bases and 3 bases, with 7 bases remaining between them. This CDR3 region has 11 residues. CDR3 nucleotides: TGCAGTGCTTGGACAGACACTGAAGCTTTCTTT. Encoded protein: CSAWTDTEAFF.

This clonotype was detected only a few times. CDR3 nucleotides: TGTGCCAGCCTCACGGGACTTTCCTACAATGAGCAGTTCTTC. It encodes CASLTGLSYNEQFF. The chain recombines TRBV28 with TRBJ2-1; D possibly corresponds to TRBD2 (6 bases). Between the trimmed V and J ends, which lost 8 bases and 1 base, there was a span of 12 bases. Germline loops: CDR1 MDHEN, CDR2 SYDVKM. The CDR3 runs 14 residues.

The gene calls are TRBV6-2 or TRBV6-3 and TRBJ2-1, with D tentatively TRBD2 (6 bases). Germline V CDR1 and CDR2: MNHEY, SVGEGT. V was trimmed by 5 bases and J by 4 bases, leaving 15 bases between them. The CDR3 is 15 residues long. The CDR3 nucleotides read TGTGCCAGCAGTCCCCTTCCGGGAGCTTACAATGAGCAGTTCTTC. Translation: CASSPLPGAYNEQFF.

This chain uses TRBV29-1 with TRBJ2-3; 11 nucleotides line up with TRBD2. This CDR3 is built from 15 residues. Germline CDR1 is SQVTM and CDR2 is ANQGSEA. This chain's CDR3 is CSMLVAGGPTDTQYF. CDR3 coding DNA: TGCAGTATGCTAGTAGCGGGGGGGCCCACAGATACGCAGTATTTT.

This clonotype has just a few counts. The chain recombines TRBV5-8 with TRBJ2-7, with TRBD1 matching 8 bases. CDR1 SGHTS and CDR2 YDEGEE come from the germline V gene. Unmatched junction bases numbered 12, after V lost 2 bases and J lost 5 bases. The CDR3 contains 16 residues. CDR3 nucleotides: TGTGCCAGCAGCTTACCCAGGGGGCTTCAGGGCCACGAGCAGTACTTC. Amino acid sequence: CASSLPRGLQGHEQYF.

This clonotype was detected a few times. The chain recombines TRBV21-1 with TRBJ2-6; the table gives TRBD1 as D, unverified against the DNA. TRBV21-1 is listed as a pseudogene. This CDR3 spans 18 amino acids. The CDR3 nucleotides read TGTGCCAGCAAACTACGGGACAGAATTTACTCTGGGGCCAACGTCCTGACTTTC. Translating it yields CASKLRDRIYSGANVLTF.

As regards this clonotype: A much larger clone is a single base away; this may be a read error. This chain joins TRBV28 and TRBJ2-7, with D maybe TRBD2 (5 bases). The CDR3 covers 13 residues. CDR1 is MDHEN and CDR2 is SYDVKM in the germline V gene. Trimming left V 6 bases short and J 4 bases short, with 13 bases between. CDR3 region: CASRAGNRYEQYF. CDR3 DNA: TGTGCCAGCAGGGCCGGGAACCGATACGAGCAGTACTTC.

This clonotype was observed many times. The chain has TRBV5-1 and TRBJ1-1, with a tentative D call TRBD1 (5 bases). The CDR3 length is 11 residues. Per germline, CDR1 SGHRS and CDR2 YFSETQ. V was shortened by 3 bases and J by 8 bases, with 8 bases between the two germline ends. CDR3 protein: CASSSNREAFF. The CDR3 nucleotides read TGCGCCAGCAGCTCAAACAGGGAAGCTTTCTTT.

This clonotype was counted only a few times. The CDR3 DNA reads as TGCAGCGTTGATTGTATTGTCGGTTGGACAGGGGGGCCAGATAATGAAAAACTGTTTTTT. As protein: CSVDCIVGWTGGPDNEKLFF. The V call is TRBV29-1, the J call TRBJ1-4; 10 nucleotides agree with TRBD1. The CDR3 totals 20 residues. Losses at the gene ends were 3 bases for V and 4 bases for J; bases not matched to a gene: 20. Germline CDR1 is SQVTM and CDR2 is ANQGSEA.

This clonotype has ten or more counts. The chain has TRBV29-1 and TRBJ2-7; D uncertain. The V and J ends lost 6 bases and 3 bases respectively, with 12 bases between them. Germline V gene lookup returns CDR1 SQVTM and CDR2 ANQGSEA. The CDR3 totals 12 residues. The CDR3 sequence: CSVQAFNYEQYF. The CDR3 DNA follows: TGCAGCGTCCAAGCCTTTAACTACGAGCAGTACTTC.

This clonotype came up once. The chain carries TRBV20-1 and TRBJ1-2, with TRBD1 matching 7 bases. The CDR3 is made up of 14 amino acids. CDR1 is DFQATT, CDR2 SNEGSKA, per germline (reference sequence). Trimming took 5 bases from V and 2 from J; bases not matched to a gene: 8. The CDR3 DNA sequence: TGCAGTGCTGGTATCACAGGGGTGAACTATGGCTACACCTTC. Its protein product is CSAGITGVNYGYTF.

Only a few counts were recorded for this clonotype. The chain joins TRBV10-1 to TRBJ1-1; D is ambiguous. CDR1 and CDR2 (germline): WNHNN, SYGVQD (reference sequence). CDR3 length: 13 residues. V was shortened by 9 bases and J by 3 bases, with 14 bases between the two germline ends. The CDR3 spells CASSTRQDTEAFF. The CDR3, as DNA: TGCGCCAGTTCGACCAGGCAGGACACTGAAGCTTTCTTT.

This chain joins TRBV9 and TRBJ1-3, with D possibly being TRBD1 (6 bases). V was shortened by 4 bases and J by 3 bases, with 11 bases between the two germline ends. The CDR3 runs to 14 residues. CDR1 is SGDLS, CDR2 YYNGEE, per germline. The CDR3: CASSPQGFGNTIYF. For the CDR3, the DNA is TGTGCCAGCAGCCCACAGGGCTTTGGAAACACCATATATTTT.